This T cell receptor (beta chain) was sequenced during a study of blood T cell repertoires in COVID-19. This CDR3 has 15 amino acids. V was cut by 7 bases and J by 0 bases, with 13 bases left in between. Per germline, CDR1 LNHDA and CDR2 SQIVND (reference sequence). Repertoires were generated with immunoSEQ multiplex PCR, while TCRdb's copy carries only in-frame clones and drops some. This table holds some 100,000 clones, about 90% found once. This receptor was obtained from a human donor with active COVID-19. The donor label of this sample is uncertain. The gene calls are TRBV19 and TRBJ2-1; tentatively, D is TRBD1 (6 bases). The specimen sequenced was peripheral blood. CDR3 sequence: CASTFRQDSYNEQFF. CDR3 bases: TGTGCCAGTACCTTCCGACAGGACTCCTACAATGAGCAGTTCTTC.